The 14 T cell receptor beta chains below all came from one sample that was sequenced in a study of cytomegalovirus exposure and HLA in healthy donors (dated by TCRdb to about 2017). Libraries were made using the immunoSEQ multiplex PCR assay. The multiplex PCR relied on a mix of 60 forward primers for TCR Vbeta segments and 13 reverse primers for TCR Jbeta segments. Entries here come from immuneACCESS through TCRdb and include only in-frame sequences with V and J called. Some clones fail to appear in such tables; in the studies checked, an unresolved V gene covers under half of the shortfall, and the cause of the remainder is unknown. Within this sample are about 160,000 clones, with 60% to 85% of them counted one time only. Approximately 3.7% of the sample is held by the ten biggest clonotypes. Input material: PBMCs. The source of these receptors is a man under 40 in good health and CMV-seropositive.

As regards this clone: Other DNA sequences in this sample translate to the same CDR3. The chain has TRBV5-1 and TRBJ1-5; 7 bases are a match to TRBD1. There are 15 residues in the CDR3. After removal of 4 bases from V and 2 bases from J, the junction contained 6 bases not matched to a gene. CDR1 and CDR2 (germline): SGHRS, YFSETQ. The CDR3 DNA reads TGCGCCAGCAGCCCTGAGGGGGCAGGCAATCAGCCCCAGCATTTT. Amino acids: CASSPEGAGNQPQHF.

CDR3: CASSELGQGVQPQHF. The CDR3 nucleotides read TGTGCCAGCAGTGAACTGGGACAGGGTGTTCAGCCCCAGCATTTT. The rearrangement joins TRBV6-1 to TRBJ1-5; 9 bases are a match to TRBD1. V lost 2 bases, J lost 6 bases, and 5 bases stayed unmatched. CDR3 length: 15 residues. Per germline, CDR1 MNHNS and CDR2 SASEGT.

This clone showed up just a few times. This chain uses TRBV6-5 with TRBJ2-3, with 13 bases aligning to TRBD2. The germline V gene has CDR1 MNHEY and CDR2 SVGAGI. V lost 2 bases, J lost 6 bases, and 5 bases stayed unmatched. CDR3 length: 16 amino acids. As DNA, the CDR3 is TGTGCCAGCAGTTACGGGACTAGCGGGGCACGCGATACGCAGTATTTT. Its translation: CASSYGTSGARDTQYF.

This CDR3 reads CASSGTTPYQETQYF. The CDR3 nucleotides read TGTGCCAGCAGTGGGACTACGCCATACCAAGAGACCCAGTACTTC. V is TRBV2 and J is TRBJ2-5, with D possibly TRBD2 on 6 matching bases. Germline loops: CDR1 SNHLY, CDR2 FYNNEI. The V gene lost 4 bases and the J gene lost 0 bases, with 12 bases spanning the gap. This CDR3 is 15 amino acids long.

V and J are TRBV7-9 and TRBJ1-1; D might be TRBD1 (5 bases). This CDR3 contains 18 residues. The V end lost 3 bases, the J end lost 4 bases, and 24 bases lay between the germline ends. Germline-derived CDR1 and CDR2 are SEHNR and FQNEAQ (reference sequence). The CDR3 sequence is CASSFRGSRRGEGTEAFF. CDR3 coding DNA: TGTGCCAGCAGCTTCCGGGGGTCTAGACGGGGCGAGGGCACTGAAGCTTTCTTT.

This rearrangement joins TRBV7-9 to TRBJ2-7; 8 bases agree with TRBD1. This CDR3 is built from 18 residues. The V gene's germline CDR1 is SEHNR and CDR2 FQNEAQ (reference sequence). V was clipped by 2 bases and J by 0 bases; unmatched bases: 12. The CDR3 region is CASSLTFLGQGSSYEQYF. Here the CDR3 DNA reads TGTGCCAGCAGCTTAACGTTCCTAGGACAGGGTAGCTCCTACGAGCAGTACTTC.

The chain is built from TRBV30 and TRBJ1-5, with 7 positions matching TRBD1. With V trimmed by 1 base and J by 5 bases, 8 bases remained unmatched. The CDR3 spans 15 residues. Germline V CDR1 and CDR2: GTSNPN, SVGIG (reference sequence). CDR3 DNA sequence: TGTGCCTGGAGTGGATCGGAAGGGGGCCATCAGCCCCAGCATTTT. It translates to CAWSGSEGGHQPQHF.

About this clone itself: The sample holds other DNA sequences that translate to the same CDR3. The J gene is TRBJ2-7, the V gene TRBV4-1; D unresolved. CDR1 MGHRA and CDR2 YSYEKL come from the germline V gene. The CDR3 has 13 amino acids. Trimming left V 2 bases short and J 0 bases short, with 5 bases between. CDR3 sequence: CASSQTSSYEQYF. The CDR3 DNA follows: TGCGCCAGCAGCCAAACCAGCTCCTACGAGCAGTACTTC.

In nucleotides, the CDR3 is TGTGCCAGCACCTTGTGGGACTCCGTCACAGATACGCAGTATTTT. Its protein is CASTLWDSVTDTQYF. The chain carries TRBV27 and TRBJ2-3, with D perhaps TRBD2 (6 bases). This CDR3 has 15 residues. Trimming removed 7 bases at V and 2 bases at J, with 16 bases between. Germline CDR1 MNHEY, CDR2 SMNVEV (reference sequence).

Details on this clone: One junction end disagrees with the germline gene, perhaps due to a read error. The genes are TRBV5-1 and TRBJ1-1, with 11 positions matching TRBD1. The CDR3 length is 14 residues. Germline V gene data show CDR1 as SGHRS and CDR2 as YFSETQ. The chain's CDR3 is CASSLVGQGADAFF. The CDR3 DNA sequence: TGCGCCAGCAGCTTGGTTGGACAGGGGGCTGACGCTTTCTTT.

In its sample, this clone was seen a few times. One end of the junction is discordant with germline, which a read error may explain. This chain uses TRBV7-6 with TRBJ1-1; TRBD1 aligns across 7 bases. The CDR3 covers 15 residues. Germline V CDR1 and CDR2: SGHVS, FNYEAQ. The CDR3 sequence: CASTPLAGGNAEAFF. In DNA form, the CDR3 reads TGTGCCAGCACCCCATTGGCAGGGGGGAACGCTGAAGCTTTCTTT.

The chain has TRBV4-1 and TRBJ2-7; 7 positions agree with TRBD1. This CDR3 region has 14 residues. CDR1 is MGHRA, CDR2 YSYEKL, per germline. V shed 1 base, J shed 9 bases, and the junction held 9 bases outside the gene matches. In nucleotides, the CDR3 is TGCGCCAGCAGCCAAGGACAGGGAGTCTTTGGGCAGTACTTC. Protein sequence: CASSQGQGVFGQYF.

This clone was seen only a few times. This chain joins TRBV7-3 and TRBJ1-1, with D tentatively TRBD1 (6 bases). The CDR3 runs to 13 residues. V was pared by 6 bases and J by 2 bases, with 10 bases between. Germline CDR1 SGHTA, CDR2 FQGTGA. CDR3 loop: CASRWTANTEAFF. CDR3 DNA: TGTGCCAGCAGGTGGACAGCAAACACTGAAGCTTTCTTT.

Here the CDR3 DNA reads TGTGCCAGCAGCTTTACAGTTTCTACCGGGGCCAACGTCCTGACTTTC. Amino acids: CASSFTVSTGANVLTF. The rearrangement joins TRBV12-1 to TRBJ2-6; the D segment call TRBD1 is taken from the table without a DNA check. TRBV12-1 is a pseudogene locus. The CDR3 length is 16 residues.